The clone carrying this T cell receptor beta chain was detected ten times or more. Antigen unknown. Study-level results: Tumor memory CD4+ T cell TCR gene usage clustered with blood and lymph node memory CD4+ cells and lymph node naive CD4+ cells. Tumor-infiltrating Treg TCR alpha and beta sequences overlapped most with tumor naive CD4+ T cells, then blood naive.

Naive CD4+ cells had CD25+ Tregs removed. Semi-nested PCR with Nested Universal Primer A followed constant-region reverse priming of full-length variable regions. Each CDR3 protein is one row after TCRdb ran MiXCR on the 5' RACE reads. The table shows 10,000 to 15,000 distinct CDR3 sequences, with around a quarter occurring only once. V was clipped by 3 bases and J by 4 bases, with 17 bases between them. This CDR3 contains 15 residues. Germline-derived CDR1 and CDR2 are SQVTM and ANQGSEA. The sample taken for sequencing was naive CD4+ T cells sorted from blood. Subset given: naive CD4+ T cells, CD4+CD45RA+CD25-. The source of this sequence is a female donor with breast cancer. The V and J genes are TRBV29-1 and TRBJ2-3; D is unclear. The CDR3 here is CSVERPHQRADTQYF. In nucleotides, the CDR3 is TGCAGCGTTGAGCGGCCCCATCAGAGAGCAGATACGCAGTATTTT.